These 5 T cell receptor beta chains originate from one sample sequenced in a study of blood T cell repertoires in COVID-19. Profiling relied on immunoSEQ multiplex PCR, and the TCRdb table lists in-frame clones only, not all of them. The sample carries fewer than 250,000 clones, more than 75% recorded once. Sequences were obtained from PBMCs or T cells enriched from blood (not recorded which). These receptors were obtained from a woman aged 45 to 65 who had recovered from COVID-19.

A single count supports this clone. The genes are TRBV3-1 (or the pseudogene TRBV3-2) and TRBJ1-2; no clear D. This CDR3 region has 16 residues. V was trimmed by 1 base and J by 4 bases, leaving 16 bases between them. Germline V gene lookup returns CDR1 LGHDT and CDR2 YNNKEL (reference sequence). As DNA, the CDR3 is TGTGCCAGCAGCCAAGGGATTAGCAGACCGTCCTATGGCTACACCTTC. Translating gives CASSQGISRPSYGYTF.

This chain uses TRBV19 with TRBJ2-5, with D possibly matching TRBD2 (6 bases). The CDR3 is 15 amino acids. The ends were cut back, 1 base at V and 5 bases at J, with 14 bases in the middle. Germline V gene lookup returns CDR1 LNHDA and CDR2 SQIVND (reference sequence). The CDR3, as DNA: TGTGCCAGTAGTATAGGGGACTTAGCGGTTGAGACCCAGTACTTC. Translation gives CASSIGDLAVETQYF.

The rearrangement uses TRBV28 and TRBJ2-3; tentatively, D is TRBD2 (5 bases). This CDR3 has 12 residues. Per the germline V gene, CDR1 is MDHEN and CDR2 is SYDVKM. V was clipped by 8 bases and J by 9 bases, with 15 bases between them. The CDR3: CASSLGGGTQYF. The CDR3 bases are TGTGCCAGCTCACTAGGTGGCGGCACGCAGTATTTT. Looking up the rest from reference TRBV28 and TRBJ2-3 gives the full variable domain: DVKVTQSSRYLVKRTGEKVFLECVQDMDHENMFWYRQDPGLGLRLIYFSYDVKMKEKGDIPEGYSVSREKKERFSLILESASTNQTSMYLCASSLGGGTQYFGPGTRLTVL.

The chain carries TRBV14 and TRBJ2-7, with 9 bases lining up with TRBD2. This CDR3 comprises 15 residues. Germline CDR1 and CDR2: SGHDN and FVKESK. Unmatched junction bases numbered 5, after V lost 5 bases and J lost 0 bases. CDR3 nucleotide sequence: TGTGCCAGCAGCTTAGCGGGGGCCTTCTCCTACGAGCAGTACTTC. It encodes CASSLAGAFSYEQYF. The whole variable domain, filled in from reference TRBV14 and TRBJ2-7, reads EAGVTQFPSHSVIEKGQTVTLRCDPISGHDNLYWYRRVMGKEIKFLLHFVKESKQDESGMPNNRFLAERTGGTYSTLKVQPAELEDSGVYFCASSLAGAFSYEQYFGPGTRLTVT.

This clone was seen a few times. V gene TRBV4-3 combines with J gene TRBJ2-2; 7 positions agree with TRBD2. V shed 0 bases, J shed 1 base, and the junction held 11 bases outside the gene matches. The CDR3 runs 19 residues. From germline, CDR1 is LGHNA and CDR2 YSLEER. The CDR3: CASSQDRVAGVGNTGELFF. CDR3 bases: TGCGCCAGCAGCCAAGACCGAGTTGCGGGAGTAGGGAACACCGGGGAGCTGTTTTTT.